The sequence of this T cell receptor (beta chain) was determined in a study of PD-1 blockade in classical Hodgkin lymphoma. Whole-study results and caveats: Newly diagnosed patients had baseline TCR diversity that was reportedly lower than that of healthy donors.

Trimming shortened V by 0 bases and J by 0 bases, and 5 bases separated the two germline ends. The CDR3 consists of 13 residues. Germline CDR1 GTSNPN, CDR2 SVGIG (reference sequence). Every patient was affected by relapse after autologous stem cell transplantation, while exposure to brentuximab vedotin was not uniform. TCRdb's table, derived via immunoSEQ multiplex PCR, lists solely in-frame clones and lacks some. The table has 40,000 to 50,000 clones, over 75% seen once; the top ten hold 10% to 15%. Regarding this clone: Its cognate antigen is unknown.

The sequence was obtained from a human donor with classical Hodgkin lymphoma. This chain links TRBV30 with TRBJ1-1; D gene uncertain. The specimen comprised peripheral blood mononuclear cells (PBMCs), sampled at baseline. The DNA of the CDR3 is TGTGCCTGGAGTGTCGTGTTGAACACTGAAGCTTTCTTT. Translated: CAWSVVLNTEAFF. The full variable domain, in which reference TRBV30 and TRBJ1-1 provide the parts outside the CDR3, is SQTIHQWPATLVQPVGSPLSLECTVEGTSNPNLYWYRQAAGRGLQLLFYSVGIGQISSEVPQNLSASRPQDRQFILSSKKLLLSDSGFYLCAWSVVLNTEAFFGQGTRLTVV.